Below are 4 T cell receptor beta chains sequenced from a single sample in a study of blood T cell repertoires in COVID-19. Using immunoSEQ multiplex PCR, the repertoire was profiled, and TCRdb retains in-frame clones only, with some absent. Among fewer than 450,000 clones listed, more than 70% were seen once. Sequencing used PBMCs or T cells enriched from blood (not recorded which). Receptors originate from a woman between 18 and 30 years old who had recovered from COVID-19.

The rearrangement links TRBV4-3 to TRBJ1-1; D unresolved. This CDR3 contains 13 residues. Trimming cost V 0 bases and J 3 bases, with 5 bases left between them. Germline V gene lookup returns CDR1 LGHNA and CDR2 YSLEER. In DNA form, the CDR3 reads TGCGCCAGCAGCCAAGACTCCCACACTGAAGCTTTCTTT. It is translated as CASSQDSHTEAFF.

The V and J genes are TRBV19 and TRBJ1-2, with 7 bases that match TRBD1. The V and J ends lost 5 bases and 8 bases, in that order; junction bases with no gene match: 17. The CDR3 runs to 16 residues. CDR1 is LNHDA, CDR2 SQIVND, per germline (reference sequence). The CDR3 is CASSSWTRDSNNGYTF. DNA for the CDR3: TGTGCCAGTAGTTCATGGACACGGGACAGCAATAACGGCTACACCTTC.

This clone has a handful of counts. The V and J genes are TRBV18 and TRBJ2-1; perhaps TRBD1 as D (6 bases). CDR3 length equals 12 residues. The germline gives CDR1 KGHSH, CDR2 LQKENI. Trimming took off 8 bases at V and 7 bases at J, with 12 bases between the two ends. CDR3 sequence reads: CASTPGENEQFF. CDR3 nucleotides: TGTGCCAGCACCCCAGGGGAAAATGAGCAGTTCTTC.

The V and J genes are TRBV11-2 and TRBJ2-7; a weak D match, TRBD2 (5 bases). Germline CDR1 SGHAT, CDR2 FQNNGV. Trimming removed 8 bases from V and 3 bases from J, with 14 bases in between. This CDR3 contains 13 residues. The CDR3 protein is CASRTGIHYEQYF. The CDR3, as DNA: TGTGCCAGCCGGACTGGGATACACTACGAGCAGTACTTC.